This T cell receptor (beta chain) was found in a study of blood T cell repertoires in COVID-19. The CDR3 spans 16 residues. CDR1 is SGHTA and CDR2 is FQGNSA in the germline V gene. The V end was cut by 2 bases, the J end by 0 bases, with 11 bases between. Assay: immunoSEQ multiplex PCR; the TCRdb copy retains only in-frame clones and omits some. This sample has about 150,000 clones, with roughly 88% found just once. Those who participated ranged in age from roughly 18 to 90 years and resided in approximately 26 US areas. Which cohort a participant joined came from the clinical history participants gave. It was within 2 weeks before study entry that exposed participants met a COVID-19 case.

Sequenced sample: PBMCs or T cells enriched from blood (not recorded which). The TCR was taken from a man aged 65-85 years who had been exposed to COVID-19. The chain uses TRBV7-2 and TRBJ1-3; unclear D gene. CDR3 coding DNA: TGTGCCAGCAGCTTAAGTCGGCGGGCCTCTGGAAACACCATATATTTT. Translation: CASSLSRRASGNTIYF.